Listed here is a single T cell receptor (beta chain). What it binds is not known. CDR1 is SGHRS, CDR2 YFSETQ, per germline. CDR3 length: 15 amino acids. With 2 bases removed from V and 4 bases from J, the gap between germline ends came to 15 bases. It was with 60 Vbeta and 13 Jbeta primers that the PCR ran. The repertoire was sequenced with immunoSEQ multiplex PCR; TCRdb's copy has only in-frame clones and lacks some. The table includes around 70,000 clones, about 67% detected once. This specimen belongs to a study of cytomegalovirus exposure and HLA in healthy donors. Whole-study findings and limits: It emerged from a later analysis that several of the most significant clusters appeared to be linked to common viral pathogens. Several V segments, TRBV6-2 and TRBV6-3 among them, could not be told apart and were dropped.

The V call is TRBV5-1, the J call TRBJ1-2; D gene uncertain. The sequenced material came from PBMCs. This sequence originates from a human donor in good health. The CDR3 protein is CASSLGLYGSYGYTF. CDR3 in DNA: TGCGCCAGCAGCTTAGGTTTATACGGGAGCTATGGCTACACCTTC. The full variable domain, rest sourced from reference TRBV5-1 and TRBJ1-2, is KAGVTQTPRYLIKTRGQQVTLSCSPISGHRSVSWYQQTPGQGLQFLFEYFSETQRNKGNFPGRFSGRQFSNSRSEMNVSTLELGDSALYLCASSLGLYGSYGYTFGSGTRLTVV.